These 3 T cell receptor beta chains were sequenced from one sample in a study of blood T cell repertoires in COVID-19. This table comes from immunoSEQ multiplex PCR, and its TCRdb copy is limited to in-frame clones, with some not included. The table includes under 100,000 clones, 85% detected once. Sample: peripheral blood. The receptors derive from an older woman with active or convalescent COVID-19.

The J gene is TRBJ1-4, the V gene TRBV7-9, with 8 bases identical to TRBD1. J lost 6 bases, V lost 5 bases, and 8 bases had no gene match. CDR1 and CDR2 from the germline V gene are SEHNR and FQNEAQ (reference sequence). This CDR3 is built from 15 residues. CDR3 sequence (DNA): TGTGCCAGCAGCCCCGGGACAGGTTCTTATGAAAAACTGTTTTTT. It is translated as CASSPGTGSYEKLFF.

This rearrangement joins TRBV6-6 to TRBJ1-1, with D possibly TRBD1 on 6 matching bases. The CDR3 has 13 residues. The germline gives CDR1 MNHNY, CDR2 SVGAGI (reference sequence). The V end lost 6 bases, the J end lost 3 bases, and 11 bases lay between the germline ends. The CDR3 here is CASRPGQHTEAFF. The CDR3 nucleotides read TGTGCCAGCAGACCCGGACAGCACACTGAAGCTTTCTTT.

V usage is TRBV5-1 and J usage is TRBJ1-6, with TRBD1 matching 10 bases. Germline V gene lookup returns CDR1 SGHRS and CDR2 YFSETQ. V dropped 0 bases and J dropped 7; count of bases not matched to a gene: 7. CDR3 length: 17 amino acids. The CDR3: CASSLGGTGVSNSPLHF. The CDR3 DNA reads TGCGCCAGCAGCTTGGGAGGGACAGGGGTGTCAAATTCACCCCTCCACTTT.